Below, one T cell receptor (beta chain) is given with its context. Its specificity is not known. Trimming removed 9 bases at V and 1 base at J, with 9 bases between. Per the germline V gene, CDR1 is MDHEN and CDR2 is SYDVKM. The CDR3 length is 12 residues. Method: immunoSEQ multiplex PCR; TCRdb's copy keeps in-frame clones and lacks some. The table shows some 81,000 clones, with about 88% occurring only once. These data originate in a study of graft-versus-host responses after intestinal transplantation. Study as a whole: Uniformly, recipients were administered anti-thymocyte globulin induction with subsequent tacrolimus and steroids for about 3 years.

Overall study results and limits: Graft-donor T cell macrochimerism coincided with high graft-versus-host to host-versus-graft clonal ratios in allografts. GvH clones detected in recipient marrow included some appearing first in ileum or blood. The study associated peak circulating GvH clone levels with early post-transplant HvG declines.

V usage is TRBV28 and J usage is TRBJ1-1; possibly TRBD1 for D (6 bases). The input for sequencing was unstimulated CD4+ T cells sorted from spleen or lymph node cells, taken before intestinal transplant. This TCR was recovered from a human donor who received an intestinal transplant. The CDR3 DNA sequence: TGTGCCAGTTTGACAGGGAACACTGAAGCTTTCTTT. Amino acid sequence: CASLTGNTEAFF.